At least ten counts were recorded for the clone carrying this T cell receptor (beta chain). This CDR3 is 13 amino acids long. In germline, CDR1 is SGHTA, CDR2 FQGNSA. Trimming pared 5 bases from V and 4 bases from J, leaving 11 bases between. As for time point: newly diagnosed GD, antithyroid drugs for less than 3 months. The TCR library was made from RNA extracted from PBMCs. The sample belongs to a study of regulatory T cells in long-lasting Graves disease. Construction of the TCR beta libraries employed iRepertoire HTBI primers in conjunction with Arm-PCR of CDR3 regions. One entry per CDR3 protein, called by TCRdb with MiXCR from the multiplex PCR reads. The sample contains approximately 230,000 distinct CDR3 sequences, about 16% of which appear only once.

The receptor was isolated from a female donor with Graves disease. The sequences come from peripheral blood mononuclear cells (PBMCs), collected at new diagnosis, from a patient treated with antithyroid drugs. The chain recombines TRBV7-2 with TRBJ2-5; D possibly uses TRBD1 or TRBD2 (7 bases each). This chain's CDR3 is CASSPGGGETQYF. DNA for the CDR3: TGTGCCAGCAGCCCAGGGGGGGGAGAGACCCAGTACTTC.